This TCR beta chain was captured by sequencing in a study of blood T cell repertoires in COVID-19. Sequenced by immunoSEQ multiplex PCR; TCRdb stores in-frame clones only, minus some. The sample lists about 49,000 clones, approximately 87% occurring once. This clone showed up just a few times. The clonotype was recovered from a woman of 80 years or more with COVID-19, enrolled during active disease. The material sequenced was peripheral blood.

The CDR3 loop is CASSFQGDQETQYF. In nucleotides, the CDR3 is TGCGCCAGCAGCTTCCAAGGAGATCAAGAGACCCAGTACTTC. The V and J genes are TRBV5-1 and TRBJ2-5; D not certain. In germline, CDR1 is SGHRS, CDR2 YFSETQ. This CDR3 has 14 residues. V lost 2 bases and J 2 bases, leaving 10 bases between the germline ends.